Following are 10 T cell receptor beta chains from one sample sequenced in a study of blood T cell repertoires in COVID-19. Data came from immunoSEQ multiplex PCR; TCRdb stores just in-frame clones and leaves some out. The sample has more than 350,000 clones; 70% to 90% are singletons. The sample consisted of peripheral blood. The receptors were gathered from a woman aged 25 to 39 with COVID-19, enrolled during active disease.

The chain links TRBV4-3 to TRBJ2-1; D possibly corresponds to TRBD2 (6 bases). CDR3 length: 16 residues. Germline CDR1 reads LGHNA; CDR2 reads YSLEER. Trimming left V 3 bases short and J 0 bases short, with 12 bases between. CDR3 sequence: CASSQRDFSSYNEQFF. CDR3 bases: TGCGCCAGCAGCCAGAGGGACTTTAGCTCCTACAATGAGCAGTTCTTC.

The sample holds one count of this clone. The chain uses TRBV7-2 and TRBJ2-5; 9 bases agree with TRBD1. The germline CDR1 and CDR2 sequences are SGHTA and FQGNSA. The V gene end was trimmed by 3 bases and the J gene end by 1 base; junction bases not matched to a gene: 3. This CDR3 contains 15 residues. Here the CDR3 reads CASSFQTGGQETQYF. CDR3 nucleotide sequence: TGTGCCAGCAGCTTCCAGACAGGGGGCCAAGAGACCCAGTACTTC. Full variable domain (outside the CDR3, taken from reference TRBV7-2 and TRBJ2-5): GAGVSQSPSNKVTEKGKDVELRCDPISGHTALYWYRQSLGQGLEFLIYFQGNSAPDKSGLPSDRFSAERTGGSVSTLTIQRTQQEDSAVYLCASSFQTGGQETQYFGPGTRLLVL.

This chain connects TRBV7-9 to TRBJ1-1; D unresolved. The CDR3 extends over 13 amino acids. Germline values: CDR1 SEHNR, CDR2 FQNEAQ (reference sequence). V dropped 2 bases and J dropped 3 bases, with 7 bases sitting between them. The CDR3: CASSLNTYTEAFF. The CDR3 nucleotides read TGTGCCAGCAGCTTAAACACCTACACTGAAGCTTTCTTT.

The chain couples TRBV5-1 to TRBJ2-5; 13 bases fit TRBD2. Germline values: CDR1 SGHRS, CDR2 YFSETQ. V shed 5 bases and J 2 bases; nucleotides not matched to a gene: 6. The length of the CDR3 is 16 residues. CDR3 bases: TGCGCCAGCAGTACGGGGGGACTAGCGGGACAAGAGACCCAGTACTTC. Amino acid sequence: CASSTGGLAGQETQYF.

The chain combines TRBV7-2 with TRBJ2-7, with D hard to call. This CDR3 contains 16 residues. Trimming removed 1 base at V and 2 bases at J, with 15 bases between. Per germline, CDR1 SGHTA and CDR2 FQGNSA. The CDR3 here is CASSLVSLRVPYEQYF. The CDR3 DNA follows: TGTGCCAGCAGCTTAGTGAGTCTCCGTGTCCCCTACGAGCAGTACTTC. Looking up the rest from reference TRBV7-2 and TRBJ2-7 gives the full variable domain: GAGVSQSPSNKVTEKGKDVELRCDPISGHTALYWYRQSLGQGLEFLIYFQGNSAPDKSGLPSDRFSAERTGGSVSTLTIQRTQQEDSAVYLCASSLVSLRVPYEQYFGPGTRLTVT.

The rearrangement joins TRBV6-5 to TRBJ1-3; maybe TRBD1 (5 bases). Trimming removed 4 bases from V and 1 base from J, with 14 bases in between. Per germline, CDR1 MNHEY and CDR2 SVGAGI. The CDR3 has 16 amino acids. DNA for the CDR3: TGTGCCAGCAGTTCCTTCCTCCAGGGATCTGGAAACACCATATATTTT. Translating it yields CASSSFLQGSGNTIYF.

This clone was counted a few times. This chain links TRBV25-1 with TRBJ1-6; D is uncertain. Germline V gives CDR1 MGHDK, CDR2 SYGVNS. This CDR3 has 16 residues. The V and J ends lost 4 bases and 7 bases respectively, with 17 bases between them. The CDR3 region is CASSGWATLRNSPLHF. In DNA, the CDR3 is TGTGCCAGCAGTGGATGGGCCACCCTCCGCAATTCACCCCTCCACTTT. The variable domain in full, completed from reference TRBV25-1 and TRBJ1-6, reads EADIYQTPRYLVIGTGKKITLECSQTMGHDKMYWYQQDPGMELHLIHYSYGVNSTEKGDLSSESTVSRIRTEHFPLTLESARPSHTSQYLCASSGWATLRNSPLHFGNGTRLTVT.

This clone has more than one count but fewer than ten. V usage is TRBV7-9 and J usage is TRBJ1-1, with 8 bases that match TRBD1. The germline gives CDR1 SEHNR, CDR2 FQNEAQ (reference sequence). This CDR3 spans 17 amino acids. Losses at the gene ends were 5 bases for V and 4 bases for J; bases not matched to a gene: 15. The CDR3 sequence is CASSPGTGQTVGTEAFF. CDR3 coding DNA: TGTGCCAGCAGCCCAGGGACAGGCCAAACTGTGGGCACTGAAGCTTTCTTT.

The chain uses TRBV3-1 (or the pseudogene TRBV3-2) and TRBJ1-2, with 9 nucleotides matching TRBD1. The CDR3 covers 16 residues. Unmatched junction bases numbered 9, after V lost 4 bases and J lost 3 bases. From germline, CDR1 is LGHDT and CDR2 YNNKEL (reference sequence). CDR3 amino acids: CASSPRTGAYDYGYTF. In nucleotides, the CDR3 is TGTGCCAGCAGCCCTAGGACAGGGGCTTACGACTATGGCTACACCTTC.

The chain joins TRBV7-6 to TRBJ1-4; TRBD1 matches 9 bases. V was clipped by 5 bases and J by 7 bases; unmatched bases: 5. This CDR3 contains 14 residues. CDR1 and CDR2 (germline): SGHVS, FNYEAQ. CDR3 sequence (DNA): TGTGCCAGCAGCCTACGGACAGGGGCTGAAAAACTGTTTTTT. Its translation is CASSLRTGAEKLFF.